A single T cell receptor (beta chain) is shown here with its context. The antigen is unknown. CDR3 length: 19 amino acids. These data are taken from a study of long-term antiretroviral therapy in people with HIV. Overall study findings and caveats: In samples taken after ART, diversity increased but remained below transplant donor control levels.

Researchers report immunoSEQ v3.0 was run at survey level. It was roughly 40,000-50,000 T-cell genomes per sample that sequencing targeted. Libraries were prepared by immunoSEQ multiplex PCR; TCRdb keeps only in-frame clonotypes and omits some of them. The sample carries fewer than 25,000 clones, roughly 96% recorded once. The clonotype was recovered from a woman aged 45-65 years with HIV. Sequences were derived from unsorted PBMCs, sampled roughly 5.1 years after starting antiretroviral therapy. The genes are TRBV21-1 and TRBJ1-1; the DNA was not used to check the table's D call, TRBD1. TRBV21-1 is flagged as a pseudogene. CDR3 nucleotide sequence: TGTGCCAGCAGCAAAAGGGGACAGGGACTTACCCCCCCTCTCACTGAAGCTTTCTTT. Translating it yields CASSKRGQGLTPPLTEAFF.